The 6 T cell receptor beta chains reported below all come from one sample, sequenced in a study of cytomegalovirus exposure and HLA in healthy donors. Here immunoSEQ multiplex PCR was the method, and the copy in TCRdb shows in-frame clones only, minus some. This table holds 150,000 to 200,000 clones, around 80% found once. The sample consisted of PBMCs. The receptor set was obtained from a woman aged 30 to 39 in good health and CMV-seronegative.

The chain is built from TRBV4-1 and TRBJ1-5; D unresolved. Trimming stripped 0 bases from V and 2 bases from J, with 8 bases between. From germline, CDR1 is MGHRA and CDR2 YSYEKL. This CDR3 contains 15 residues. The CDR3 protein is CASSQESVRNQPQHF. CDR3 sequence (DNA): TGCGCCAGCAGCCAAGAAAGCGTCCGCAATCAGCCCCAGCATTTT.

V gene TRBV27 combines with J gene TRBJ2-3; possible D gene TRBD2, 5 bases. The CDR3 runs 13 residues. Germline V gene sequence: CDR1 MNHEY, CDR2 SMNVEV (reference sequence). Trimming removed 6 bases at V and 3 bases at J, with 10 bases between. CDR3: CASRKPGTDTQYF. CDR3 nucleotides: TGTGCCAGCAGAAAGCCGGGGACAGATACGCAGTATTTT.

This rearrangement joins TRBV7-9 to TRBJ1-5; a weak D match, TRBD1 (6 bases). CDR3 length equals 13 residues. CDR1 is SEHNR, CDR2 FQNEAQ, per germline (reference sequence). V was cut by 5 bases and J by 6 bases, with 11 bases left in between. This chain's CDR3 is CASSPPTGQPQHF. CDR3 in DNA: TGTGCCAGCAGCCCGCCGACAGGTCAGCCCCAGCATTTT.

This clone was detected only a few times. Mismatch with germline at one junction end may stem from a read error. V and J are TRBV28 and TRBJ1-1; the D is unclear. CDR1 is MDHEN, CDR2 SYDVKM, per germline. This CDR3 spans 13 amino acids. CDR3 DNA sequence: TGTGCCAGCAGTTGGAGAGGCGCTATTGAATCTTTCTTT. This gives the protein CASSWRGAIESFF.

The rearrangement joins TRBV27 to TRBJ1-2; 10 bases agree with TRBD1. The junction had 5 bases not matched to a gene; V was cut back by 8 bases and J by 8 bases. The germline V gene encodes CDR1 MNHEY and CDR2 SMNVEV (reference sequence). The CDR3 has 12 amino acids. CDR3 protein: CASGDRGRGYTF. CDR3 nucleotide sequence: TGTGCCAGCGGGGACAGGGGAAGGGGCTACACCTTC.

The rearrangement uses TRBV10-3 and TRBJ2-7; 7 bases line up with TRBD2. Germline V gene sequence: CDR1 ENHRY, CDR2 SYGVKD. Losses at the gene ends were 6 bases for V and 1 base for J; bases not matched to a gene: 12. The CDR3 has 16 residues. CDR3 DNA sequence: TGTGCCATCAGCGCAGGATCCGGGCGGGGGTCCTACGAGCAGTACTTC. Its protein product is CAISAGSGRGSYEQYF.